The 20 T cell receptor beta chains given below trace back to one sample, sequenced in a study of blood T cell repertoires in COVID-19. Assay used: immunoSEQ multiplex PCR; TCRdb lists only in-frame clones, some missing. The sample records some 100,000 clones, around 88% being singletons. The sample comprised peripheral blood. All receptors come from a human donor with acute or convalescent COVID-19. The donor label of this sample is uncertain.

V usage is TRBV6-1 and J usage is TRBJ2-5; 7 bases line up with TRBD1. The CDR3 spans 15 residues. V dropped 1 base and J dropped 5; count of bases not matched to a gene: 7. CDR1 MNHNS and CDR2 SASEGT come from the germline V gene. The CDR3 DNA reads TGTGCCAGCAGTGAAGGGACAGGAGGTTTGGAGACCCAGTACTTC. This codes for CASSEGTGGLETQYF.

The V gene is TRBV11-3, the J gene TRBJ1-5; D is unresolved. V shed 6 bases and J shed 0 bases, with 12 bases lying between them. The length of the CDR3 is 15 residues. Germline V gives CDR1 SGHNT, CDR2 YENEEA. Written as DNA, the CDR3 is TGTGCCAGCAGGTCGCGAAAGTATAGCAATCAGCCCCAGCATTTT. Translation gives CASRSRKYSNQPQHF.

The V and J genes are TRBV7-2 and TRBJ2-1; weak D call: TRBD2 (5 bases). Germline V gene lookup returns CDR1 SGHTA and CDR2 FQGNSA. CDR3 size: 18 residues. The V and J ends lost 3 bases and 6 bases respectively, with 24 bases between them. CDR3 bases: TGTGCCAGCAGCTTCTCCCCCGCTCTAGCTCACTCGATCAATGAGCAGTTCTTC. Protein product: CASSFSPALAHSINEQFF.

This sequence joins TRBV5-1 and TRBJ2-1; 10 bases agree with TRBD2. Trimming took 6 bases from V and 1 from J; bases not matched to a gene: 7. This CDR3 comprises 16 residues. Germline-derived CDR1 and CDR2 are SGHRS and YFSETQ. CDR3 amino acids: CASMLAGEISYNEQFF. The CDR3 DNA is TGCGCCAGCATGCTAGCGGGGGAAATTTCCTACAATGAGCAGTTCTTC.

CDR3 DNA: TGTGCCAGCAGCAATATAGCGGGATACTCGGATACGCAGTATTTT. Its translation is CASSNIAGYSDTQYF. The rearrangement uses TRBV6-5 and TRBJ2-3; 8 nucleotides agree with TRBD2. Germline trimming cut 6 bases from V and 6 bases from J; bases unmatched to any gene: 11. Germline-derived CDR1 and CDR2 are MNHEY and SVGAGI. The CDR3 has 15 amino acids.

This sequence joins TRBV28 and TRBJ1-6, with D unclear. CDR1 MDHEN and CDR2 SYDVKM come from the germline V gene. The CDR3 contains 15 residues. V was cut by 5 bases and J by 10 bases, with 18 bases left in between. The CDR3: CASSPRGGSNSPLHF. The DNA for the CDR3 is TGTGCCAGCAGTCCCCGGGGAGGAAGTAACTCACCCCTCCACTTT.

This sequence joins TRBV12-2 and TRBJ2-3; TRBD1, the table's D call, lacks a check against the DNA. TRBV12-2 is shown as a pseudogene. This CDR3 spans 16 amino acids. The CDR3 here is CASRPGQGIRADTQYF. The CDR3 DNA is TGTGCAAGTCGCCCCGGACAGGGGATAAGGGCAGATACGCAGTATTTT.

The chain uses TRBV19 and TRBJ2-7; 9 positions agree with TRBD1. Germline V gene sequence: CDR1 LNHDA, CDR2 SQIVND (reference sequence). Germline trimming cut 6 bases from V and 5 bases from J; bases unmatched to any gene: 8. The CDR3 covers 14 residues. For the CDR3, the DNA is TGTGCCAGTAGCGACGGACAGGGGTGGAACGAGCAGTACTTC. It codes for CASSDGQGWNEQYF.

The chain recombines TRBV7-2 with TRBJ1-1; 8 nucleotides agree with TRBD1. CDR3 size: 15 residues. V lost 2 bases and J lost 5; bases outside the gene matches: 7. Germline CDR1 and CDR2: SGHTA and FQGNSA. The CDR3: CASSLSVRGRTEAFF. The CDR3 region has the DNA TGTGCCAGCAGCTTAAGCGTCAGGGGGCGGACTGAAGCTTTCTTT.

In this sample, this clone turned up once. The genes are TRBV12-5 and TRBJ1-1; D perhaps matches TRBD1 (6 bases). Trimming took 0 bases from V and 3 from J, leaving 20 bases between them. The CDR3 loop spans 18 amino acids. The V gene's germline CDR1 is LGHNT and CDR2 FRNRAP. CDR3 in amino acids: CASGLVRRGWVRYTEAFF. CDR3 nucleotide sequence: TGTGCTAGTGGTTTGGTTCGCAGGGGCTGGGTTCGTTACACTGAAGCTTTCTTT.

This chain joins TRBV4-2 and TRBJ2-5, with 16 bases aligning to TRBD2. The germline gives CDR1 LGHNA, CDR2 YNFKEQ. This CDR3 spans 21 amino acids. J gave up 2 bases and V 0 bases, and 12 bases lay outside the gene matches. The CDR3 loop reads CASSQDRNSLGLAGGQETQYF. CDR3 sequence (DNA): TGTGCCAGCAGCCAAGATAGGAACAGCCTGGGACTAGCGGGAGGGCAAGAGACCCAGTACTTC.

The rearrangement joins TRBV28 to TRBJ1-5, with TRBD1 matching over 7 bases. Germline V gives CDR1 MDHEN, CDR2 SYDVKM. The J segment lost 0 bases and the V segment lost 5 bases, leaving 7 bases of the junction unmatched. The CDR3 loop spans 16 amino acids. The CDR3 bases are TGTGCCAGCAGTAATGTTGGGACAGCTAGCAATCAGCCCCAGCATTTT. The encoded protein is CASSNVGTASNQPQHF.

This clone was counted once. DNA of the CDR3: TGTGCCTGGAGTCGGGACAGGCGGCATGAGCAGTTCTTC. Amino acids: CAWSRDRRHEQFF. V and J are TRBV30 and TRBJ2-1; 8 nucleotides line up with TRBD1. CDR1 and CDR2 (germline): GTSNPN, SVGIG (reference sequence). V dropped 2 bases and J dropped 8; count of bases not matched to a gene: 5. The CDR3 runs to 13 residues.

CDR3 protein: CASRWTSGSYEQYF. The CDR3 coding sequence is TGTGCCAGCAGGTGGACTAGCGGGTCCTACGAGCAGTACTTC. The J gene is TRBJ2-7, the V gene TRBV2; 11 nucleotides match TRBD2. The germline CDR1 and CDR2 sequences are SNHLY and FYNNEI. CDR3 length: 14 residues. V shed 6 bases and J 1 base; nucleotides not matched to a gene: 2.

The chain has TRBV19 and TRBJ2-5; 8 bases match TRBD1. The CDR3 contains 15 residues. Per germline, CDR1 LNHDA and CDR2 SQIVND (reference sequence). The trim removed 4 bases at V and 0 bases at J, leaving 4 bases unmatched. This CDR3 is CASSSWTGNQETQYF. DNA of the CDR3: TGTGCCAGTAGTAGTTGGACAGGGAACCAAGAGACCCAGTACTTC.

The chain has TRBV19 and TRBJ2-3; 8 positions agree with TRBD1. This CDR3 is built from 15 residues. With V trimmed by 4 bases and J by 4 bases, 7 bases remained unmatched. Germline V CDR1 and CDR2: LNHDA, SQIVND (reference sequence). CDR3 nucleotides: TGTGCCAGTAGTACTGTCAGGGGGCGCCCAGATACGCAGTATTTT. Its translation: CASSTVRGRPDTQYF.

The genes are TRBV27 and TRBJ1-3; D is perhaps TRBD1 (6 bases). This CDR3 comprises 14 residues. Germline lookup yields CDR1 MNHEY and CDR2 SMNVEV (reference sequence). V shed 6 bases and J shed 6 bases, with 15 bases lying between them. In nucleotides, the CDR3 is TGTGCCAGCAGCACGAGGACAGCAAAAAACACCATATATTTT. Its translation is CASSTRTAKNTIYF.

V is TRBV5-1 and J is TRBJ2-1; 9 nucleotides match TRBD2. Germline loops: CDR1 SGHRS, CDR2 YFSETQ. The CDR3 has 14 amino acids. The trim removed 0 bases at V and 9 bases at J, leaving 4 bases unmatched. The CDR3 DNA follows: TGCGCCAGCAGCTTGGCCGGGACTAGCAGTGAGCAGTTCTTC. Translated: CASSLAGTSSEQFF.

The sample holds one count of this clone. This sequence joins TRBV19 and TRBJ2-1; a possible D gene is TRBD1 (6 bases). V dropped 4 bases and J dropped 4 bases, with 14 bases sitting between them. The germline V gene has CDR1 LNHDA and CDR2 SQIVND (reference sequence). This CDR3 has 15 amino acids. The CDR3, as DNA: TGTGCCAGTAGTACCCGGGGCAGGGGATACAATGAGCAGTTCTTC. As protein: CASSTRGRGYNEQFF.

The chain joins TRBV7-6 to TRBJ2-3; the match to TRBD2 covers 11 bases. The CDR3 contains 17 residues. Losses at the gene ends were 5 bases for V and 0 bases for J; bases not matched to a gene: 7. The V gene's germline CDR1 is SGHVS and CDR2 FNYEAQ. For the CDR3, the DNA is TGTGCCAGCAGCCTACGACTAGCGGGACAGAGCACAGATACGCAGTATTTT. Residues: CASSLRLAGQSTDTQYF. Full variable domain (missing parts from reference TRBV7-6 and TRBJ2-3): GAGVSQSPRYKVTKRGQDVALRCDPISGHVSLYWYRQALGQGPEFLTYFNYEAQQDKSGLPNDRFSAERPEGSISTLTIQRTEQRDSAMYRCASSLRLAGQSTDTQYFGPGTRLTVL.